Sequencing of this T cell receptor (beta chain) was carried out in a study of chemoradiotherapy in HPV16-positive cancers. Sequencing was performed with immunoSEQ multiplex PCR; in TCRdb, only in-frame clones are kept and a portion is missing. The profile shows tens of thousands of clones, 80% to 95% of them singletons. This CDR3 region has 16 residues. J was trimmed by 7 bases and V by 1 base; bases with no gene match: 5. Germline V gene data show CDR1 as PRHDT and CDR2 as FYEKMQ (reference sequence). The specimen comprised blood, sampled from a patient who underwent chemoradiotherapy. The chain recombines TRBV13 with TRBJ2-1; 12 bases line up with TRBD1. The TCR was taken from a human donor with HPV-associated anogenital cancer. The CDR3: CASSLVWDRGPNEQFF. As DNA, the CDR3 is TGTGCCAGCAGCTTAGTTTGGGACAGGGGGCCTAATGAGCAGTTCTTC.